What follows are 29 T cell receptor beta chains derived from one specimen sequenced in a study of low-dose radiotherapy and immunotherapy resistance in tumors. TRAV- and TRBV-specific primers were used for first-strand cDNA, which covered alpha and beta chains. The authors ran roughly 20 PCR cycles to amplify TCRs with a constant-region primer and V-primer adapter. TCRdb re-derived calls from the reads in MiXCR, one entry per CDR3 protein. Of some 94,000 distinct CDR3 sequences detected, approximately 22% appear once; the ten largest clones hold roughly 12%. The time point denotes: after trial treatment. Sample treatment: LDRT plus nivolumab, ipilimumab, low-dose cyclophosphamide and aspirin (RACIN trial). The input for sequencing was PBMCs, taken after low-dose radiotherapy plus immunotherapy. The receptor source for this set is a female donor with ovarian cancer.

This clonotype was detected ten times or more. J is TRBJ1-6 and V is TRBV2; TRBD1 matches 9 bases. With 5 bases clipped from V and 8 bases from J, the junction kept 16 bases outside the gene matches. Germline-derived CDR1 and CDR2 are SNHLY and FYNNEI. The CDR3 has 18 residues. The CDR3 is CASSKSPGQGSLYSPLHF. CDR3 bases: TGTGCCAGCAGTAAGAGTCCGGGACAGGGTTCTTTGTATTCACCCCTCCACTTT.

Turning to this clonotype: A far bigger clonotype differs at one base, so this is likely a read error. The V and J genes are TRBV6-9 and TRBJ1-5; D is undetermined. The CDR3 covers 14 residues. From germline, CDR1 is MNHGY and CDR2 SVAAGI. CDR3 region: CASSESGLNQPRHF. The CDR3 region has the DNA TGCGCCAGCAGTGAGTCGGGATTGAATCAGCCCCGGCATTTT.

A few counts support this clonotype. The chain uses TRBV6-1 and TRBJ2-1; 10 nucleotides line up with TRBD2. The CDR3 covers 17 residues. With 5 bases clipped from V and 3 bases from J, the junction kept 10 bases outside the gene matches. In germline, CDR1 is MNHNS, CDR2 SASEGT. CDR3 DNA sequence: TGTGCCAGCAGTCGCCCGACTAGCGGGCAGATCTACAATGAGCAGTTCTTC. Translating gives CASSRPTSGQIYNEQFF.

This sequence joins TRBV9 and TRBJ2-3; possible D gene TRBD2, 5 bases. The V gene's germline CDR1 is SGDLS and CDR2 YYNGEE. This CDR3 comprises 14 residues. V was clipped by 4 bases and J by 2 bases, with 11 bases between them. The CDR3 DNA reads TGTGCCAGCAGCCCCGGACTGATCACAGATACGCAGTATTTT. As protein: CASSPGLITDTQYF.

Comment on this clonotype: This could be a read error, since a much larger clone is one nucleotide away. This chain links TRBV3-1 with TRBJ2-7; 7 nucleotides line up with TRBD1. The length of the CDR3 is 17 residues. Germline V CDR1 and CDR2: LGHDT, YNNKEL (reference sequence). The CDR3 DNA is TGTGCCAGCAGCCATTGGGGAACTGGGGACAGATCCTACGAGCTGTACTTC. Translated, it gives CASSHWGTGDRSYELYF.

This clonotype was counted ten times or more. CDR3 protein: CASSLFPGGNPQETQYF. The CDR3, as DNA: TGTGCCAGCAGCTTGTTCCCCGGGGGGAACCCCCAAGAGACCCAGTACTTC. The rearrangement joins TRBV5-8 to TRBJ2-5, with 7 bases identical to TRBD2. The CDR3 spans 17 residues. With V trimmed by 1 base and J by 1 base, 10 bases remained unmatched. CDR1 is SGHTS, CDR2 YDEGEE, per germline.

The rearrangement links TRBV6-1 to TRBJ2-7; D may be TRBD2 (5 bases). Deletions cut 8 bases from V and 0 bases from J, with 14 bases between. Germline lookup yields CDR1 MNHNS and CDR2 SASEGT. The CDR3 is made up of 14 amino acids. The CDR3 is CASRRTGSSYEQYF. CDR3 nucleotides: TGTGCCAGCCGACGAACGGGGAGCTCCTACGAGCAGTACTTC.

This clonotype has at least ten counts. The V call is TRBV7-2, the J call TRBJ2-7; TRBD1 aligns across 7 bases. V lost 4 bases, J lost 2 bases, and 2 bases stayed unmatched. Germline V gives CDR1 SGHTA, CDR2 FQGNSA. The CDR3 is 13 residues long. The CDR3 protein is CASSYTGAYEQYF. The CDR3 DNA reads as TGTGCCAGCAGCTACACAGGGGCCTACGAGCAGTACTTC.

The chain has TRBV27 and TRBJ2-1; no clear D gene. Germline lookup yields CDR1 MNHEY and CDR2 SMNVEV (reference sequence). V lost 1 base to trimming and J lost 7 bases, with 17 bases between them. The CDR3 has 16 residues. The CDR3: CASSLLGLGSWNEQFF. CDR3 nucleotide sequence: TGTGCCAGCAGTTTATTAGGGCTTGGTAGCTGGAATGAGCAGTTCTTC.

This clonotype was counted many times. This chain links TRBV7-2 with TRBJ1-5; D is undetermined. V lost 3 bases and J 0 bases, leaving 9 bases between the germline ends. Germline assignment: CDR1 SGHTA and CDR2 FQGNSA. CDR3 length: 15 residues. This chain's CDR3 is CASSLAVGSNQPQHF. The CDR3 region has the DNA TGTGCCAGCAGCTTGGCTGTGGGTAGCAATCAGCCCCAGCATTTT.

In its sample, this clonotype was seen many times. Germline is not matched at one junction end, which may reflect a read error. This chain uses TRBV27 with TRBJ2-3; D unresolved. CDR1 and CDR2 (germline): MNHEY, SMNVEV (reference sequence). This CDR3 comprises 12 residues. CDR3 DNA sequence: TGTGCCACCAGTGTATGGTTAGAGGCGCAGTATTTT. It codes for CATSVWLEAQYF.

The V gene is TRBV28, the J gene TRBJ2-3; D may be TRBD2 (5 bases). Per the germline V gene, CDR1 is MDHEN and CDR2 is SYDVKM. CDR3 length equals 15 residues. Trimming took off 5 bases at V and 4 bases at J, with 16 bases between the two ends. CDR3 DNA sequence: TGTGCCAGCAGTCAAAGCGGCGAGGGTGCAGATACGCAGTATTTT. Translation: CASSQSGEGADTQYF.

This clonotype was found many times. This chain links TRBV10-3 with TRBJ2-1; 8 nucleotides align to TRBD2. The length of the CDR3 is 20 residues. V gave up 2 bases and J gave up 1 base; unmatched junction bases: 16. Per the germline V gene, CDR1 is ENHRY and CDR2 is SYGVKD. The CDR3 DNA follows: TGTGCCATCAGTGAGCCAACCCCCGGGACTAGACAGAATTCCTACAATGAGCAGTTCTTC. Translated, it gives CAISEPTPGTRQNSYNEQFF.

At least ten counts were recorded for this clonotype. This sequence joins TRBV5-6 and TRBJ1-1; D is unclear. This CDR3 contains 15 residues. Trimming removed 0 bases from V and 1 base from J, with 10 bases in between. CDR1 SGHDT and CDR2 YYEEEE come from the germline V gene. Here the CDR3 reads CASSLGQWGNTEAFF. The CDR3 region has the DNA TGTGCCAGCAGCTTGGGGCAGTGGGGGAACACTGAAGCTTTCTTT.

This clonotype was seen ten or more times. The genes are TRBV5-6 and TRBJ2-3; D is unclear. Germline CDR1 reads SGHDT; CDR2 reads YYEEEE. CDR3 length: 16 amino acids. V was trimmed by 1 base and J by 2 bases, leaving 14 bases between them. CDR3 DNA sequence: TGTGCCAGCAGCTTGACCGTTAGTAGGTCCACAGATACGCAGTATTTT. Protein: CASSLTVSRSTDTQYF.

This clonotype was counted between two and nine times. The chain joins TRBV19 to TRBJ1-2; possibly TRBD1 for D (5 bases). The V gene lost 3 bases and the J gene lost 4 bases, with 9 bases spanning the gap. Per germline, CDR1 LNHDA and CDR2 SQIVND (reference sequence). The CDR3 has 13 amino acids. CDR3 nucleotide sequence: TGTGCCAGTAGTATCCGGGACGGCTATGGCTACACCTTC. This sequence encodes CASSIRDGYGYTF.

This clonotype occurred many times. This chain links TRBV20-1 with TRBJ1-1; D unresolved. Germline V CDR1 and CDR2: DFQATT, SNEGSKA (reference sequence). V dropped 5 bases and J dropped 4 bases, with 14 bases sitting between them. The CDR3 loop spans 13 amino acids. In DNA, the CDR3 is TGCAGTGCTTTCCCGATGGGGTTCACTGAAGCTTTCTTT. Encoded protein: CSAFPMGFTEAFF.

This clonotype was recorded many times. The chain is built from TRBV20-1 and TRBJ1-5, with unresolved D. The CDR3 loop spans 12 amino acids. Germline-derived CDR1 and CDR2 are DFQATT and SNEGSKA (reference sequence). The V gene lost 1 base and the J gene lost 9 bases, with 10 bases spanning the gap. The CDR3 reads CSARVGFRPQHF. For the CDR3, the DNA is TGCAGTGCTAGAGTCGGGTTCCGGCCCCAGCATTTT.

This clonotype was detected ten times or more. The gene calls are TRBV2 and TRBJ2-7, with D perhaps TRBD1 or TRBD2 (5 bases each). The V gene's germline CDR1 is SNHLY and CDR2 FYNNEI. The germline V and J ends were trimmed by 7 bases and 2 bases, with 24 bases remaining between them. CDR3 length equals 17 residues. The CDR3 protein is CASTRDRYSLSPYEQYF. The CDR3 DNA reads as TGTGCCAGCACCCGGGACCGCTACAGCCTTTCGCCCTACGAGCAGTACTTC.

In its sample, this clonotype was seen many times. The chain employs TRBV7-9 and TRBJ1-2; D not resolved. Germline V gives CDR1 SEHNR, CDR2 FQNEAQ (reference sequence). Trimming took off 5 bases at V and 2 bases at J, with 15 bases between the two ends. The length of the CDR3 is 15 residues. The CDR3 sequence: CASSPILGRNYGYTF. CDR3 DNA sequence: TGTGCCAGCAGCCCCATCTTAGGGCGCAACTATGGCTACACCTTC.

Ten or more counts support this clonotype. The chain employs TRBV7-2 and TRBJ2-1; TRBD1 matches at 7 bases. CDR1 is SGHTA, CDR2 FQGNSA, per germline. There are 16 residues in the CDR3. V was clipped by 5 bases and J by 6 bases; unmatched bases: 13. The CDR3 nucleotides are TGTGCCAGCAGCCCCCGTACAGGGGTGATCGGCAATGAGCAGTTCTTC. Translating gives CASSPRTGVIGNEQFF. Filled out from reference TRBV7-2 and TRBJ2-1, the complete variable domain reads GAGVSQSPSNKVTEKGKDVELRCDPISGHTALYWYRQSLGQGLEFLIYFQGNSAPDKSGLPSDRFSAERTGGSVSTLTIQRTQQEDSAVYLCASSPRTGVIGNEQFFGPGTRLTVL.

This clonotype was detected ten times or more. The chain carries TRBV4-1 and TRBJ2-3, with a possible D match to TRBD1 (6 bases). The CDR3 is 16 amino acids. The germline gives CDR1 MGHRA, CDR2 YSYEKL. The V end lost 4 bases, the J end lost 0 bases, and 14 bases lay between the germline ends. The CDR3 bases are TGCGCCAGCAGCCTACCTTGGACAGCTAGCACAGATACGCAGTATTTT. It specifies CASSLPWTASTDTQYF.

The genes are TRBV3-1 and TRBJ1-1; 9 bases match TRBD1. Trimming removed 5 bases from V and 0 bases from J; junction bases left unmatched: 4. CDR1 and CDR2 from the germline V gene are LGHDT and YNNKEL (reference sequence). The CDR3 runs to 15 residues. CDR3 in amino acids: CASSRQGGMNTEAFF. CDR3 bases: TGTGCCAGCAGCAGACAGGGGGGGATGAACACTGAAGCTTTCTTT.

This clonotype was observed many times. CDR3 sequence: CSAWRAGGNQPQHF. CDR3 sequence (DNA): TGCAGTGCTTGGCGGGCTGGGGGGAATCAGCCCCAGCATTTT. The chain uses TRBV20-1 and TRBJ1-5; a weak D match, TRBD1 (5 bases). V lost 5 bases to trimming and J lost 4 bases, with 15 bases between them. The CDR3 totals 14 residues. CDR1 and CDR2 (germline): DFQATT, SNEGSKA (reference sequence).

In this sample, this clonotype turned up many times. CDR3 bases: TGTGCCAGCAGTTTGTTCGGGGGGAACTACAATGAGCAGTTCTTC. This sequence encodes CASSLFGGNYNEQFF. The chain combines TRBV12-3 or TRBV12-4 with TRBJ2-1; 7 bases align to TRBD2. The CDR3 has 15 residues. The trim removed 3 bases at V and 3 bases at J, leaving 5 bases unmatched.

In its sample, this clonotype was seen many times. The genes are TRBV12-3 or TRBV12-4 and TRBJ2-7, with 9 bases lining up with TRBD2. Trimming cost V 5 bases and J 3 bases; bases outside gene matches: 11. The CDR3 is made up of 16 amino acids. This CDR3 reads CASSPTGASGNYEQYF. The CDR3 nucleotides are TGTGCCAGCAGTCCCACAGGGGCTAGCGGGAACTACGAGCAGTACTTC.

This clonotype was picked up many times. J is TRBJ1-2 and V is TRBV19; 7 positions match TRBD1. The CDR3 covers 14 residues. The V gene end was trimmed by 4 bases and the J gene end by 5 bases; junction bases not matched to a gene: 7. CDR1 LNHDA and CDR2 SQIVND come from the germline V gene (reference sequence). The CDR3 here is CASSTPTGLYGYTF. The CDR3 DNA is TGTGCCAGTAGTACCCCGACAGGGCTTTATGGCTACACCTTC.

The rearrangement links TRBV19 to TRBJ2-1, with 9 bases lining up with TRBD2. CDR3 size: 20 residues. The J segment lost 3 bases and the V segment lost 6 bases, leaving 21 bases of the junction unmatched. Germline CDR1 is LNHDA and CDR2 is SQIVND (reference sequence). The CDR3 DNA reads TGTGCCAGTAGACCGGCGGGCAGCTCCTTAGCGGGAGCCCTCTACAATGAGCAGTTCTTC. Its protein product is CASRPAGSSLAGALYNEQFF.

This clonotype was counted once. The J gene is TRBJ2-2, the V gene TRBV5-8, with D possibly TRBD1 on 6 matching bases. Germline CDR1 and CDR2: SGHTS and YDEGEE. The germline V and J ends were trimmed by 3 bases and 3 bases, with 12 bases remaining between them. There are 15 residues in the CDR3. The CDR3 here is CASSSRGLYTGELFF. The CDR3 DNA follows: TGTGCCAGCAGCTCCAGGGGATTGTACACCGGGGAGCTGTTTTTT.